This passage covers 18 T cell receptor beta chains from one sample sequenced in a study of T cell responses to AZD1222 COVID-19 vaccine (TCRdb year 2021). The library was prepared using the immunoSEQ multiplex PCR assay. What TCRdb holds here is the immuneACCESS table cut down to in-frame rearrangements. Part of the clones is not present; checked against another copy, under half of the missing clones reflect an unresolved V gene, and the others are unexplained. The sample yields some 22,000 clones; roughly 82% were counted once. The top ten clones comprise approximately 45% of the sample. Taken with the paper, the label for time point translates to: baseline before first vaccination. The sequencing used peripheral blood, collected on day 0 of AZD1222 vaccination. The receptors originated from an adult in good health.

This clone has more than one count but fewer than ten. J is TRBJ2-2 and V is TRBV7-9, with TRBD1 matching over 8 bases. This CDR3 is built from 16 residues. V shed 1 base and J 4 bases; nucleotides not matched to a gene: 5. CDR1 and CDR2 from the germline V gene are SEHNR and FQNEAQ (reference sequence). DNA for the CDR3: TGTGCCAGCAGCTTAGGATCAGGGGGCAGCACCGGGGAGCTGTTTTTT. It yields the protein CASSLGSGGSTGELFF.

The rearrangement uses TRBV4-2 and TRBJ2-7; weak D call: TRBD1 (5 bases). The ends were cut back, 3 bases at V and 5 bases at J, with 5 bases in the middle. The CDR3 has 11 amino acids. CDR1 is LGHNA, CDR2 YNFKEQ, per germline. The chain's CDR3 is CASSQDNEQYF. The CDR3 DNA reads as TGTGCCAGCAGCCAGGACAACGAGCAGTACTTC.

This chain uses TRBV28 with TRBJ1-2; no definite D call. The germline V gene has CDR1 MDHEN and CDR2 SYDVKM. There are 13 residues in the CDR3. V lost 6 bases to trimming and J lost 6 bases, with 14 bases between them. This CDR3 is CASRVEGGHGYTF. CDR3 nucleotide sequence: TGTGCCAGCAGAGTAGAGGGAGGGCATGGCTACACCTTC.

In the case of this clone: An end of the junction differs from the germline gene, which may be a read error. The J gene is TRBJ2-7, the V gene TRBV28; a possible D gene is TRBD2 (5 bases). Per germline, CDR1 MDHEN and CDR2 SYDVKM. The CDR3 spans 13 residues. The CDR3 DNA reads as TGTGCAAGCAGAGATTCCGAGGGCTACGAGCAGTACTTC. As protein: CASRDSEGYEQYF.

V and J are TRBV29-1 and TRBJ2-5; D remains ambiguous. Germline CDR1 reads SQVTM; CDR2 reads ANQGSEA. CDR3 length: 11 residues. V lost 5 bases and J 6 bases, leaving 10 bases between the germline ends. The CDR3 coding sequence is TGCAGCGTTTGGACCCGGCAGACCCAGTACTTC. Amino acid sequence: CSVWTRQTQYF.

The chain links TRBV7-8 to TRBJ2-1, with a possible D match to TRBD2 (6 bases). Trimming shortened V by 1 base and J by 0 bases, and 13 bases separated the two germline ends. This CDR3 region has 17 residues. Germline lookup yields CDR1 SGHVS and CDR2 FQNEAQ. The CDR3 spells CASSLGSGVSSYNEQFF. The CDR3 coding sequence is TGTGCCAGCAGCTTAGGCTCGGGGGTTAGCTCCTACAATGAGCAGTTCTTC.

The V call is TRBV30, the J call TRBJ1-1; D is perhaps TRBD1 (5 bases). Germline V gives CDR1 GTSNPN, CDR2 SVGIG (reference sequence). Trimming shortened V by 2 bases and J by 7 bases, and 14 bases separated the two germline ends. The CDR3 loop spans 13 amino acids. The DNA of the CDR3 is TGTGCCTGGAGTTTATCAATAGACAGTGAAGCTTTCTTT. It codes for CAWSLSIDSEAFF.

The chain uses TRBV5-6 and TRBJ1-5; D uncertain. The V gene lost 4 bases and the J gene lost 3 bases, with 14 bases spanning the gap. Germline V gene sequence: CDR1 SGHDT, CDR2 YYEEEE. There are 15 residues in the CDR3. The CDR3 reads CASSVRLGLNQPQHF. CDR3 sequence (DNA): TGTGCCAGCAGCGTCCGTCTAGGCCTCAATCAGCCCCAGCATTTT.

The chain links TRBV10-3 to TRBJ2-5, with 8 bases that match TRBD1. CDR1 and CDR2 from the germline V gene are ENHRY and SYGVKD. Germline trimming cut 6 bases from V and 0 bases from J; bases unmatched to any gene: 12. The CDR3 runs 17 residues. The CDR3 sequence is CAIRKPGQVKYQETQYF. The CDR3 DNA sequence: TGTGCCATCAGGAAACCGGGACAGGTTAAGTACCAAGAGACCCAGTACTTC.

The chain combines TRBV6-6 with TRBJ2-2; D is perhaps TRBD1 (6 bases). In germline, CDR1 is MNHNY, CDR2 SVGAGI (reference sequence). The CDR3 is 15 residues long. Deletions cut 3 bases from V and 8 bases from J, with 16 bases between. The CDR3 coding sequence is TGTGCCAGCAGTTATGAGGGGGATAGATCTGGGGAGCTGTTTTTT. Encoded protein: CASSYEGDRSGELFF.

This sequence joins TRBV3-1 (or the pseudogene TRBV3-2) and TRBJ1-2; possibly TRBD1 for D (6 bases). V lost 4 bases and J 7 bases, leaving 19 bases between the germline ends. The germline V gene has CDR1 LGHDT and CDR2 YNNKEL (reference sequence). The CDR3 spans 15 residues. In DNA, the CDR3 is TGTGCCAGCAGCCCGCCAGGCCAGGGGTTCGGTGGCTACACCTTC. Residues: CASSPPGQGFGGYTF.

V usage is TRBV29-1 and J usage is TRBJ2-7; the D gene is possibly TRBD1 (6 bases). This CDR3 comprises 12 residues. Trimming pared 4 bases from V and 5 bases from J, leaving 12 bases between. Germline V gives CDR1 SQVTM, CDR2 ANQGSEA. The CDR3 bases are TGCAGCGTTGTTTCAGGGGCGGACGAGCAGTACTTC. Translating it yields CSVVSGADEQYF.

The CDR3 sequence: CASRFQETQYF. The CDR3 DNA reads TGTGCCAGCAGGTTCCAAGAGACCCAGTACTTC. The chain links TRBV6-6 to TRBJ2-5; D uncertain. The germline V and J ends were trimmed by 6 bases and 1 base, with 3 bases remaining between them. The CDR3 spans 11 residues. Germline V gene sequence: CDR1 MNHNY, CDR2 SVGAGI (reference sequence).

DNA for the CDR3: TGTGCCACCAGCAGAGATAGGGGACAGGCAGGTGGCTACACCTTC. Translated: CATSRDRGQAGGYTF. The chain recombines TRBV15 with TRBJ1-2; 8 bases fit TRBD1. Trimming at V came to 0 bases and at J to 7 bases, leaving 7 bases not matched to a gene. There are 15 residues in the CDR3. The V gene's germline CDR1 is LNHNV and CDR2 YYDKDF (reference sequence). Supplemented by reference TRBV15 and TRBJ1-2, the full variable domain reads DAMVIQNPRYQVTQFGKPVTLSCSQTLNHNVMYWYQQKSSQAPKLLFHYYDKDFNNEADTPDNFQSRRPNTSFCFLDIRSPGLGDTAMYLCATSRDRGQAGGYTFGSGTRLTVV.

DNA of the CDR3: TGTGCCAGCAGCTTAGGGGCAGGGGTCCAGCCCCAGCATTTT. Amino acids: CASSLGAGVQPQHF. The V gene is TRBV7-8, the J gene TRBJ1-5; D perhaps matches TRBD1 (6 bases). Germline CDR1 reads SGHVS; CDR2 reads FQNEAQ. The CDR3 extends over 14 amino acids. V was clipped by 1 base and J by 7 bases, with 11 bases between them.

The chain is built from TRBV7-3 and TRBJ2-1; 10 nucleotides agree with TRBD2. Germline V gives CDR1 SGHTA, CDR2 FQGTGA. V lost 5 bases and J lost 7; bases outside the gene matches: 5. The CDR3 length is 14 residues. The CDR3: CASSRAGGINEQFF. DNA for the CDR3: TGTGCCAGCAGCAGAGCGGGGGGGATAAATGAGCAGTTCTTC.

This clone has more than one count but fewer than ten. This chain uses TRBV28 with TRBJ2-5, with D possibly matching TRBD1 (5 bases). This CDR3 is 13 amino acids long. The V gene lost 4 bases and the J gene lost 2 bases, with 8 bases spanning the gap. Germline CDR1 reads MDHEN; CDR2 reads SYDVKM. CDR3 nucleotides: TGTGCCAGCAGTTCACAGGTACAAGAGACCCAGTACTTC. Protein sequence: CASSSQVQETQYF.

The chain couples TRBV30 to TRBJ1-6; D gene unclear. The CDR3 extends over 14 amino acids. Trimming took 0 bases from V and 8 from J, leaving 11 bases between them. Per the germline V gene, CDR1 is GTSNPN and CDR2 is SVGIG (reference sequence). In nucleotides, the CDR3 is TGTGCCTGGAGTGTACCGTACGGAGATTCACCCCTCCACTTT. It encodes CAWSVPYGDSPLHF.